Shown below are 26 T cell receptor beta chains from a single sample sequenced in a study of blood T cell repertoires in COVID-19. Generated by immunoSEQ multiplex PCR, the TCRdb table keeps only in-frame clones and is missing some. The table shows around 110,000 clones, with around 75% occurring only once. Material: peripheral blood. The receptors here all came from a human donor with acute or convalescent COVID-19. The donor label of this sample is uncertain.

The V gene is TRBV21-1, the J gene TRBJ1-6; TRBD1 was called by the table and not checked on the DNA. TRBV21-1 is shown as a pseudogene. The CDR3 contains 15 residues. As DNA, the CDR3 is TGTGCCAGCAGCAAACCTGGACAGGGGTTAGCACCCCTCCACTTT. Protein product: CASSKPGQGLAPLHF.

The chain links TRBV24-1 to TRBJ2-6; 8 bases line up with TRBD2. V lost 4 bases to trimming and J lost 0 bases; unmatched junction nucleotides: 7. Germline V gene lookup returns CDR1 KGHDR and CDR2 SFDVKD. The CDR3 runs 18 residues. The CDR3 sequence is CATSDPTGGYSGANVLTF. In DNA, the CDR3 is TGTGCCACCAGTGACCCAACGGGGGGGTACTCTGGGGCCAACGTCCTGACTTTC.

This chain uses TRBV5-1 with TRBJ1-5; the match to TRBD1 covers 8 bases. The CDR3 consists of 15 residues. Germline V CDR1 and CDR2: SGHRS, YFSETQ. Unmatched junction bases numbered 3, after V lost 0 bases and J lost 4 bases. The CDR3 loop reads CASSLGQGTNQPQHF. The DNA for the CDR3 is TGCGCCAGCAGCTTGGGACAGGGGACGAATCAGCCCCAGCATTTT. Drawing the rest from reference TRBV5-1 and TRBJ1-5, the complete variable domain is KAGVTQTPRYLIKTRGQQVTLSCSPISGHRSVSWYQQTPGQGLQFLFEYFSETQRNKGNFPGRFSGRQFSNSRSEMNVSTLELGDSALYLCASSLGQGTNQPQHFGDGTRLSIL.

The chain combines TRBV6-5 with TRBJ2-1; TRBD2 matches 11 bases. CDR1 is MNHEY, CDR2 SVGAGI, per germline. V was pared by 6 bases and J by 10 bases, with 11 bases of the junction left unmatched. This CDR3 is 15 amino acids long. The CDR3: CASRDTSGGRREQFF. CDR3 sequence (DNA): TGTGCCAGCAGGGATACTAGCGGGGGTCGTCGGGAGCAGTTCTTC.

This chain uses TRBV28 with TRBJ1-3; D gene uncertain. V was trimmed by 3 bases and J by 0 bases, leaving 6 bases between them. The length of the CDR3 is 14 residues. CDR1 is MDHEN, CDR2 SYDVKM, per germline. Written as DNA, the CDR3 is TGTGCCAGCAGTTTTATAGTCTCTGGAAACACCATATATTTT. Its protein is CASSFIVSGNTIYF.

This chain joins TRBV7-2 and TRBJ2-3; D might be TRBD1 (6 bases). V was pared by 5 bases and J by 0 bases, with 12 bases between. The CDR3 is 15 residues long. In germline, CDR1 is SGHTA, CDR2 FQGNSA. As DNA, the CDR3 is TGTGCCAGCAGCAAATGGACAGTCAGCACAGATACGCAGTATTTT. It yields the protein CASSKWTVSTDTQYF.

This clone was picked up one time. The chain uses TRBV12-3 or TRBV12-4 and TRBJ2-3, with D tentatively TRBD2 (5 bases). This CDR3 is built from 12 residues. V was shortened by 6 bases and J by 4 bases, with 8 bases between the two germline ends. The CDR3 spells CASRWTSDTQYF. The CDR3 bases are TGTGCCAGCAGGTGGACTTCAGATACGCAGTATTTT.

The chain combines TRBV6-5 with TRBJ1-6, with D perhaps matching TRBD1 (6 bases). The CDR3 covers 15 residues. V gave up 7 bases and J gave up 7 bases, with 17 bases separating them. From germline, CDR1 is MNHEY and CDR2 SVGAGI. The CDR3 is CASTTQDSRNSPLHF. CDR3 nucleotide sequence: TGTGCCAGCACTACGCAGGACAGCAGGAATTCACCCCTCCACTTT.

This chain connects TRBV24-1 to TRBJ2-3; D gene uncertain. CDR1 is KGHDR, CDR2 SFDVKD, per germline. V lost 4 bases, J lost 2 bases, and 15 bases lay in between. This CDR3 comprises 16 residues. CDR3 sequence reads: CATSDVSLSYTDTQYF. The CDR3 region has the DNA TGTGCCACCAGTGACGTGTCCCTCAGTTACACAGATACGCAGTATTTT.

This chain's CDR3 is CASSATSGGRNEQFF. The CDR3 nucleotides read TGTGCCAGCAGTGCGACTAGCGGGGGTAGGAATGAGCAGTTCTTC. The genes are TRBV2 and TRBJ2-1; 12 bases line up with TRBD2. The CDR3 totals 15 residues. CDR1 and CDR2 (germline): SNHLY, FYNNEI. V lost 4 bases, J lost 7 bases, and 5 bases stayed unmatched.

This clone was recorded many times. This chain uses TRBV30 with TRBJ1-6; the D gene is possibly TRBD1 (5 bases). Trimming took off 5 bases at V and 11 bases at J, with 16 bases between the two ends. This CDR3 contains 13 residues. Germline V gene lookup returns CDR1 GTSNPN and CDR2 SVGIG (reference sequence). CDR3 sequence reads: CAWHKGPGAPLHF. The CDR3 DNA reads TGTGCCTGGCACAAGGGGCCTGGCGCACCCCTCCACTTT.

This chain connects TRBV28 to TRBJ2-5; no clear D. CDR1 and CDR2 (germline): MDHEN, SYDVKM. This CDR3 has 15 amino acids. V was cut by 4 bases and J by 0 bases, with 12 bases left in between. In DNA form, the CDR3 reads TGTGCCAGCAGTTACCCTCTGGCGGACCAAGAGACCCAGTACTTC. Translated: CASSYPLADQETQYF.

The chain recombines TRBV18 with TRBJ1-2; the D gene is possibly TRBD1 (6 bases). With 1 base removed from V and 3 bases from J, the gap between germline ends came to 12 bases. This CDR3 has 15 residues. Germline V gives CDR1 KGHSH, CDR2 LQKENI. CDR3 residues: CASSPRQARDYGYTF. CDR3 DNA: TGTGCCAGCTCACCACGACAGGCAAGGGACTATGGCTACACCTTC.

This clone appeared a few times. The CDR3 DNA reads TGTGCCAGCAGCGCCCAGGGGGTCCCAGGCGAGCAGTACTTC. Translation gives CASSAQGVPGEQYF. The chain has TRBV7-3 and TRBJ2-7, with 7 bases that match TRBD1. V was clipped by 5 bases and J by 6 bases; unmatched bases: 10. The CDR3 is 14 amino acids. Germline lookup yields CDR1 SGHTA and CDR2 FQGTGA.

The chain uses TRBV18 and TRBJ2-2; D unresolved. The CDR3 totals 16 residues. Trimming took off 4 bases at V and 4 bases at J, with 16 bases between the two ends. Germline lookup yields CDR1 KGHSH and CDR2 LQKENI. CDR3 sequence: CASSQPARRGTGELFF. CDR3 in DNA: TGTGCCAGCTCACAGCCAGCGAGACGTGGCACCGGGGAGCTGTTTTTT.

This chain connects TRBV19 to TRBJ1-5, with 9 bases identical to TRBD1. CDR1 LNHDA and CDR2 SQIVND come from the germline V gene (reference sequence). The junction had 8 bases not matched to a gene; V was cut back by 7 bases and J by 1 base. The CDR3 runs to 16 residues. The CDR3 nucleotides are TGTGCCAGTAATTACGGGACAGGGAGAAGCAATCAGCCCCAGCATTTT. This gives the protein CASNYGTGRSNQPQHF.

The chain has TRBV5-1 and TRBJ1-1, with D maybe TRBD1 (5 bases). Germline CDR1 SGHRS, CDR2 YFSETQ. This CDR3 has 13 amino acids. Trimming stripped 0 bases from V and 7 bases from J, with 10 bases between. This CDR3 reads CASSLDRRDEAFF. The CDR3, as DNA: TGCGCCAGCAGCTTGGACAGGAGGGATGAAGCTTTCTTT.

The chain's CDR3 is CASSLRGQGADTQYF. The DNA of the CDR3 is TGTGCCAGCAGCTTGAGGGGACAGGGAGCAGATACGCAGTATTTT. This chain joins TRBV5-4 and TRBJ2-3; 9 nucleotides match TRBD1. CDR1 and CDR2 from the germline V gene are SGHNT and YYREEE (reference sequence). This CDR3 has 15 amino acids. The V and J ends lost 1 base and 4 bases, in that order; junction bases with no gene match: 4.

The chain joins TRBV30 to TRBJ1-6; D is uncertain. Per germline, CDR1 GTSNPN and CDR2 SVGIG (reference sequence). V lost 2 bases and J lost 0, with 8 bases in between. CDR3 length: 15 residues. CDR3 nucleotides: TGTGCCTGGAGTCTAGCTCGCTCCTATAATTCACCCCTCCACTTT. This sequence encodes CAWSLARSYNSPLHF. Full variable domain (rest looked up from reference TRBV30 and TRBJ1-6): SQTIHQWPATLVQPVGSPLSLECTVEGTSNPNLYWYRQAAGRGLQLLFYSVGIGQISSEVPQNLSASRPQDRQFILSSKKLLLSDSGFYLCAWSLARSYNSPLHFGNGTRLTVT.

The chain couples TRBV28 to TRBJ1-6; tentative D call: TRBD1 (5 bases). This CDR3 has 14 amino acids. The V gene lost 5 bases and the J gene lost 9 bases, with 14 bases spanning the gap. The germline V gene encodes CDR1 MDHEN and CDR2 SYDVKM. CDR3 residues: CASSGSGPISPLHF. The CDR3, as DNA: TGTGCCAGCAGTGGTTCAGGGCCTATTTCACCCCTCCACTTT.

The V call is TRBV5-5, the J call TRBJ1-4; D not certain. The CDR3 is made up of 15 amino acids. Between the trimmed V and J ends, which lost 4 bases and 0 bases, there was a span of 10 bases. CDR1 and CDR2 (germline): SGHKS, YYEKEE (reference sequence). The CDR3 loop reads CASSPYGATNEKLFF. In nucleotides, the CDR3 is TGTGCCAGCAGCCCGTACGGGGCAACTAATGAAAAACTGTTTTTT.

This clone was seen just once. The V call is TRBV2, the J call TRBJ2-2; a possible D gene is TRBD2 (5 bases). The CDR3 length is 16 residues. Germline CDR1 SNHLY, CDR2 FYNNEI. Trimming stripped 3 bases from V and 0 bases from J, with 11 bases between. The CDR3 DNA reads TGTGCCAGCAGTGATCCGGGCGGGCCGAACACCGGGGAGCTGTTTTTT. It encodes CASSDPGGPNTGELFF.

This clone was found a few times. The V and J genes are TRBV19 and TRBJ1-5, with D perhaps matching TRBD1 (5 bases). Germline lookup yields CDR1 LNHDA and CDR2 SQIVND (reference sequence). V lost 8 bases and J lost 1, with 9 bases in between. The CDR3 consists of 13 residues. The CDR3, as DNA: TGTGCCAGTCGGGGGGGGAGCAATCAGCCCCAGCATTTT. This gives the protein CASRGGSNQPQHF.

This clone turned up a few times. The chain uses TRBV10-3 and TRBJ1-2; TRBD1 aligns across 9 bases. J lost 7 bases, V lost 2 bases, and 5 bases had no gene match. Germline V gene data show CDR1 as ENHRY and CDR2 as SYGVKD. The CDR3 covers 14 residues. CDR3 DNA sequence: TGTGCCATCAGTGAGCTGGACAGGGGAGCTGGCTACACCTTC. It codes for CAISELDRGAGYTF.

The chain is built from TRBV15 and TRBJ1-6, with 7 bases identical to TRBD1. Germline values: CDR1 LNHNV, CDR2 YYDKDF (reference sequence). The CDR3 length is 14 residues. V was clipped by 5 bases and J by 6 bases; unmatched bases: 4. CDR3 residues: CATSYRGLNSPLHF. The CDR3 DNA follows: TGTGCCACCAGCTACAGGGGCCTTAATTCACCCCTCCACTTT.

The CDR3 reads CASTGTGSTNEKLFF. The CDR3 nucleotides read TGTGCCAGCACCGGGACAGGGTCGACTAATGAAAAACTGTTTTTT. J is TRBJ1-4 and V is TRBV7-9, with 9 bases aligning to TRBD1. CDR3 length equals 15 residues. In germline, CDR1 is SEHNR, CDR2 FQNEAQ (reference sequence). J was trimmed by 2 bases and V by 7 bases; bases with no gene match: 5.